This is a list of T cell receptor beta chains from one sample in a study of blood T cell repertoires in COVID-19. Method: immunoSEQ multiplex PCR; TCRdb's copy keeps in-frame clones and lacks some. The repertoire consists of 200,000 to 250,000 clones, with 90% occurring once and the leading ten covering more than 13%. The sequencing input was PBMCs or T cells enriched from blood (not recorded which). The receptors were gathered from a man younger than 45 who had been exposed to COVID-19. Both conserved end residues are part of each CDR3. Fields, in order: V gene, clone size, J gene, D gene, CDR3 DNA, CDR3 protein. D genes are given only for firm matches. Part of the rows lack a size; the others show once, few, many or a class for expanded clones.

V gene: TRBV3-1/TRBV3-2
clone size: -
J gene: TRBJ2-7
D gene: -
CDR3 DNA: TGTGCCAGCAGCCAGGGGCTAGTCGAGCAGTACTTC
CDR3 protein: CASSQGLVEQYF

V gene: TRBV7-9
clone size: -
J gene: TRBJ1-6
D gene: -
CDR3 DNA: TGTGCCAGCAGCTTGGGAGGGCAGTTTACCTCACCCCTCCACTTT
CDR3 protein: CASSLGGQFTSPLHF

V gene: TRBV5-4
clone size: -
J gene: TRBJ2-5
D gene: TRBD1
CDR3 DNA: TGTGCCAGCAGCTTGGCCCGGACAGGGATCGGAGAGACCCAGTACTTC
CDR3 protein: CASSLARTGIGETQYF

V gene: TRBV7-3
clone size: -
J gene: TRBJ2-1
D gene: TRBD1
CDR3 DNA: TGTGCCAGCAGCCCGGGGACAGGGGAGCAGTTCTTC
CDR3 protein: CASSPGTGEQFF

V gene: TRBV5-1
clone size: -
J gene: TRBJ1-2
D gene: TRBD1
CDR3 DNA: TGCGCCAGCACACAACCCCCCAGGGGGGATGGCTACACCTTC
CDR3 protein: CASTQPPRGDGYTF

V gene: TRBV5-4
clone size: -
J gene: TRBJ2-7
D gene: -
CDR3 DNA: TGTGCCAGCAGCTTGGTGGGCCCAGCAGGCGAGCAGTACTTC
CDR3 protein: CASSLVGPAGEQYF

V gene: TRBV7-2
clone size: -
J gene: TRBJ1-1
D gene: -
CDR3 DNA: TGTGCCAGCAGCTTCATGGGAGTAGCTTTCTTT
CDR3 protein: CASSFMGVAFF

V gene: TRBV30
clone size: -
J gene: TRBJ2-3
D gene: TRBD2
CDR3 DNA: TGTGCCCGCGCCCAGACTAGCGGGGGGGGAGATACGCAGTATTTT
CDR3 protein: CARAQTSGGGDTQYF

V gene: TRBV4-3
clone size: -
J gene: TRBJ2-7
D gene: TRBD2
CDR3 DNA: TGCGCCAGCAGCCAACTCCGGCGGGGGATCTCCTACGAGCAGTACTTC
CDR3 protein: CASSQLRRGISYEQYF

V gene: TRBV7-7
clone size: -
J gene: TRBJ2-1
D gene: TRBD2
CDR3 DNA: TGTGCCAGCAGCCGTAGGACTAGCGGGGACAATGAGCAGTTCTTC
CDR3 protein: CASSRRTSGDNEQFF

V gene: TRBV7-9
clone size: -
J gene: TRBJ1-2
D gene: TRBD1
CDR3 DNA: TGTGCCAGCAGCCCACACACGGGACAGTTGGGTGGCTACACCTTC
CDR3 protein: CASSPHTGQLGGYTF

V gene: TRBV7-9
clone size: -
J gene: TRBJ2-3
D gene: TRBD2
CDR3 DNA: TGTGCCAGCAGCCGGGGGTCTAGCGGGGGGTTCCGCACAGATACGCAGTATTTT
CDR3 protein: CASSRGSSGGFRTDTQYF

V gene: TRBV19
clone size: -
J gene: TRBJ1-5
D gene: -
CDR3 DNA: TGTGCCAGTACGGACAGAGGGCATCAGCCCCAGCATTTT
CDR3 protein: CASTDRGHQPQHF

V gene: TRBV6-5
clone size: once
J gene: TRBJ2-4
D gene: -
CDR3 DNA: TGTGCCAGCAGACTCCGACAGGCCAAAAACATTCAGTACTTC
CDR3 protein: CASRLRQAKNIQYF

V gene: TRBV27
clone size: -
J gene: TRBJ1-5
D gene: -
CDR3 DNA: TGTGCCAGCAGTTTAGCCAGGGGTGATCAGCCCCAGCATTTT
CDR3 protein: CASSLARGDQPQHF

V gene: TRBV30
clone size: -
J gene: TRBJ1-6
D gene: -
CDR3 DNA: TGTGCCTGGAATTTTGAGAATTCACCCCTCCACTTT
CDR3 protein: CAWNFENSPLHF

V gene: TRBV4-1
clone size: -
J gene: TRBJ1-6
D gene: TRBD1
CDR3 DNA: TGCGCCAGCAGCCAAGAAAGGCCGGGACAGGGAGGATCACCCCTCCACTTT
CDR3 protein: CASSQERPGQGGSPLHF

V gene: TRBV11-2
clone size: -
J gene: TRBJ1-1
D gene: TRBD1
CDR3 DNA: TGTGCCAGCAGCTCCTCAGGGGGGACCTTCACTGAAGCTTTCTTT
CDR3 protein: CASSSSGGTFTEAFF

V gene: TRBV14
clone size: -
J gene: TRBJ2-3
D gene: -
CDR3 DNA: TGTGCCAGCAGCCTTGGGGGGTCCACGGTGGTTACGCAGTATTTT
CDR3 protein: CASSLGGSTVVTQYF

V gene: TRBV28
clone size: -
J gene: TRBJ1-2
D gene: -
CDR3 DNA: TGTGCCAGCAGTGCGACAAACGATGGCTACACCTTC
CDR3 protein: CASSATNDGYTF

V gene: TRBV6-5
clone size: -
J gene: TRBJ2-7
D gene: TRBD1
CDR3 DNA: TGTGCCAGCAGCCAAGGGACAGTGGGCTACGAGCAGTACTTC
CDR3 protein: CASSQGTVGYEQYF

V gene: TRBV11-2
clone size: -
J gene: TRBJ2-1
D gene: -
CDR3 DNA: TGTGCCAGCAGCTATGATATCGGGGGGCCCCGATACAATGAGCAGTTCTTC
CDR3 protein: CASSYDIGGPRYNEQFF

V gene: TRBV3-1/TRBV3-2
clone size: -
J gene: TRBJ2-2
D gene: -
CDR3 DNA: TGTGCCAGCAGCCAACCGACAGGACGCACCGGGGAGCTGTTTTTT
CDR3 protein: CASSQPTGRTGELFF